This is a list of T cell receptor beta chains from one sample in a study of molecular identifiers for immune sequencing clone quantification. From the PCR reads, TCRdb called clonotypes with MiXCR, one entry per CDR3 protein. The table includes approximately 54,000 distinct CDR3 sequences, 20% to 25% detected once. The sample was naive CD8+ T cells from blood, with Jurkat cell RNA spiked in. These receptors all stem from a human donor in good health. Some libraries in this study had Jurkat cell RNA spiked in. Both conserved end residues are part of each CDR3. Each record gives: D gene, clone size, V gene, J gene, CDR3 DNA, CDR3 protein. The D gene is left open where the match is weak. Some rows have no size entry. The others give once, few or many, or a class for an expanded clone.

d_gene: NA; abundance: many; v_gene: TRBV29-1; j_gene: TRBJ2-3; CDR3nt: TGCAGCGTTGTAAAAGATACGCAGTATTTT; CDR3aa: CSVVKDTQYF
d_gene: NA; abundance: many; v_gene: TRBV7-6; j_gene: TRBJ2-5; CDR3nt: TGTGCCAGCAGCACCCGGGTACTAGTTCAAGAGACCCAGTACTTC; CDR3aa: CASSTRVLVQETQYF
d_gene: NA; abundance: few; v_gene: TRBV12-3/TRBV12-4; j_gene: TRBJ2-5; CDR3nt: TGTGCCAGCAGTACCGGGACCGGGGAGACCCAGTACTTC; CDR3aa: CASSTGTGETQYF
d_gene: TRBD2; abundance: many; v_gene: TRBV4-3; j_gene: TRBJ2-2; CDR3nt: TGCGCCAGCAGCCAAGAATCAGCGGGGGGGTTCCCCGGGGAGCTGTTTTTT; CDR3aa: CASSQESAGGFPGELFF
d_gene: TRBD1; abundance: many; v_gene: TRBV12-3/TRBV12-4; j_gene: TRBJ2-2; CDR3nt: TGTGCCAGCGACTCTAGGGACAGGGGACATCCGAGGGAGCTGTTTTTT; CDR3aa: CASDSRDRGHPRELFF
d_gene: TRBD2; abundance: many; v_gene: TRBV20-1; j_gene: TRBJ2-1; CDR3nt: TGCAGTGCTAGGCAAACTAGCGGGAGCTACAATGAGCAGTTCTTC; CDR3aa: CSARQTSGSYNEQFF
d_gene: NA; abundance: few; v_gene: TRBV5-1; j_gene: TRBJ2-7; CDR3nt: TGCGCCAGCAGCACCGGACAGCTTTCCTACGAGCAGTACTTC; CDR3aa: CASSTGQLSYEQYF
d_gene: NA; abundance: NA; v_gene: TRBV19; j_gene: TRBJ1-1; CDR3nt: TGTGCCAGTAGTACGATCGACCCGGGGAAGGGGGGCACTGAAGCTTTCTTT; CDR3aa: CASSTIDPGKGGTEAFF
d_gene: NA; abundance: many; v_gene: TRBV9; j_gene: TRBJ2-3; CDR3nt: TGTGCCAGCAGAGGCAGGGAAGATACGCAGTATTTT; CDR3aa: CASRGREDTQYF
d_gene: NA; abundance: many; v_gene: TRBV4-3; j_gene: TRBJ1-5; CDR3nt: TGCGCCAGCAGCCAAGATTGGGCCGAGGGACAGCCCCAGCATTTT; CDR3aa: CASSQDWAEGQPQHF
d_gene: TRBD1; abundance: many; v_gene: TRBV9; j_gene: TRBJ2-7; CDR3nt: TGTGCCAGCAGCAGCGGGGGACAGGGGAACTACGAGCAGTACTTC; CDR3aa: CASSSGGQGNYEQYF
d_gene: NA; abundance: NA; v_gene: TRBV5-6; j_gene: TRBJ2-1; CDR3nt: TGTGCCAGCAGCTTGGCCCTCAGGGTATCCTACAATGAGCAGTTCTTC; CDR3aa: CASSLALRVSYNEQFF
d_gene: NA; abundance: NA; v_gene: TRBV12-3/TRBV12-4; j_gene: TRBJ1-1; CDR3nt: TGTGCCAGCAGTTCCGCCAGGAAAAACACTGAAGCTTTCTTT; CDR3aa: CASSSARKNTEAFF
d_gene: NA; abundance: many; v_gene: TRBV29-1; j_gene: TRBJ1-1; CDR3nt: TGCAGCGGGGCAACGGGAGGGGAAGCTTTCTTT; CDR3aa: CSGATGGEAFF
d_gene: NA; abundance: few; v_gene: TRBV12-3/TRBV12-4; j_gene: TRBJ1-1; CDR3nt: TGTGCCAGCAGCTTTACAGTGAACACTGAAGCTTTCTTT; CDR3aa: CASSFTVNTEAFF
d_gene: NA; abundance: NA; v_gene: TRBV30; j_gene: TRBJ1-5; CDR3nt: TGTGCCTGGAGTGAAGGTAATCAGCCCCAGCATTTT; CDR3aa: CAWSEGNQPQHF
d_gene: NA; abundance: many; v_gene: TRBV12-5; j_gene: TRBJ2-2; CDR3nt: TGTGCTAGTGTTTCCTTATCCGGGGAGCTGTTTTTT; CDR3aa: CASVSLSGELFF
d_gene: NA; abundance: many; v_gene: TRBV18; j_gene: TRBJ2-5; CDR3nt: TGTGCCAGCTCTCCAGAAGGCCAAGAGACCCAGTACTTC; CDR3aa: CASSPEGQETQYF
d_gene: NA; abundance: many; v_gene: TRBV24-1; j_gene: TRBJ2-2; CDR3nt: TGTGCCACCAGTGAACGAGACAGTTCCGCGAACACCGGGGAGCTGTTTTTT; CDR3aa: CATSERDSSANTGELFF
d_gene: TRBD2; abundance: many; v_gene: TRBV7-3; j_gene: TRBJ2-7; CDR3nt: TGTGCCAGCAGCCTCACCGGGACTAGCGGGAGGGCAGTTTACGAGCAGTACTTC; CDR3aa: CASSLTGTSGRAVYEQYF
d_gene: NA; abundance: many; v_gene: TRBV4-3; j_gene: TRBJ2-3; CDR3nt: TGCGCCAGCAGCCAAGATCCCCCGGGACTCAAGATCACAGATACGCAGTATTTT; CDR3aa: CASSQDPPGLKITDTQYF
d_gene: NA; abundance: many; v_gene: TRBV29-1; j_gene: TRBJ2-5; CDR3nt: TGCAGCGTTGAAGTGCCAGATAGAGAGACCCAGTACTTC; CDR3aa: CSVEVPDRETQYF
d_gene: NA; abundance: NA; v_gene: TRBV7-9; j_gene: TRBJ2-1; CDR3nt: TGTGCCAGCTCCAACAATGAGCAGTTCTTC; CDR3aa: CASSNNEQFF
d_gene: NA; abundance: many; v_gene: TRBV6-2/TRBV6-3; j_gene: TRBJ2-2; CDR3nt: TGTGCCAGCAGTTACGAGAACACCGGGGAGCTGTTTTTT; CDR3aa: CASSYENTGELFF
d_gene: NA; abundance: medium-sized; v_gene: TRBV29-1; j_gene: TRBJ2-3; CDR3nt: TGCAGCGTTGAAAACCCCCCGGGTGCAGATACGCAGTATTTT; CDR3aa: CSVENPPGADTQYF
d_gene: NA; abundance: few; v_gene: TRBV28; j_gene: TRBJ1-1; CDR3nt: TGTGCCAGCAGTTTGATATTAGGGGGTGTAACTGAAGCTTTCTTT; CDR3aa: CASSLILGGVTEAFF
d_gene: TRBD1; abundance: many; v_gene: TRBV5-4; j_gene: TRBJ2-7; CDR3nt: TGTGCCAGCAGCTTGGAGGGGGCTGCCTACGAGCAGTACTTC; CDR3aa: CASSLEGAAYEQYF
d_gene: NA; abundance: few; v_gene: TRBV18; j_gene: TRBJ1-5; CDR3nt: TGTGCCAGCTCACTGCCCCCGGGACCGAATAGCAATCAGCCCCAGCATTTT; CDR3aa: CASSLPPGPNSNQPQHF
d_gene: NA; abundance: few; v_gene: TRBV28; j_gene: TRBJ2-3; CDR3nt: TGTGCCAGCAGTTTAGTCCTTTCCGCAGATACGCAGTATTTT; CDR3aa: CASSLVLSADTQYF
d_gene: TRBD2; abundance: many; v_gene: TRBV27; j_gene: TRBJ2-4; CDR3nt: TGTGCCAGCGGAATGGGGCTAGCGGGAGGAGGGGCCAAAAACATTCAGTACTTC; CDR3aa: CASGMGLAGGGAKNIQYF
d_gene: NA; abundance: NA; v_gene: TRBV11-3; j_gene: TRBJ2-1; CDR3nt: TGTGCCAGCAGCTTAGCGGTGAGGCAGTTCTTC; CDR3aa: CASSLAVRQFF
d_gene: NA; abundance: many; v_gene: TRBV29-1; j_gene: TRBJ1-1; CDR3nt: TGCAGCGTGTTGGGCCAGACTGAAGCTTTCTTT; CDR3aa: CSVLGQTEAFF
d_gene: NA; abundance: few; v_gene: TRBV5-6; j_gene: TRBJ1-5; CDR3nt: TGTGCCAGCAGCTTGGGGGGGGGTAGTCAGCCCCAGCATTTT; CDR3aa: CASSLGGGSQPQHF
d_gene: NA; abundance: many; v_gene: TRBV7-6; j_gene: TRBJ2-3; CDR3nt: TGTGCCAGCAGCTTAGTGCCAGGCATGCGAGATACGCAGTATTTT; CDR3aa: CASSLVPGMRDTQYF
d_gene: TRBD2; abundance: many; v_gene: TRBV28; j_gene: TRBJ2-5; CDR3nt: TGTGCCAGCAGTTTTTTAGCGGGAGGTTGGCAAGAGACCCAGTACTTC; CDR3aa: CASSFLAGGWQETQYF
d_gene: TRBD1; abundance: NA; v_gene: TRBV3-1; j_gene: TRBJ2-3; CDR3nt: TGTGCCAGCAGCTCCCTCTTGACAGGGCTCAGCACAGATACGCAGTATTTT; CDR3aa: CASSSLLTGLSTDTQYF
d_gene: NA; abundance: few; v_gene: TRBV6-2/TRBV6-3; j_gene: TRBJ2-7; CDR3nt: TGTGCCAGCAGTTACGGGGCCCACGAGCAGTACTTC; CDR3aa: CASSYGAHEQYF
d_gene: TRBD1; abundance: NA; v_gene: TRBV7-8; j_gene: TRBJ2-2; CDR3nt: TGTGCCAGCGGCTACCAAACAGGGGTCACCGGGGAGCTGTTTTTT; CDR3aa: CASGYQTGVTGELFF
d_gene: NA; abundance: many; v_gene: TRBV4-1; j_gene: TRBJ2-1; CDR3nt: TGCGCCAGCAGCCAAGTGTCCCTTACACAAACCCCCTACAATGAGCAGTTCTTC; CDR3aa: CASSQVSLTQTPYNEQFF
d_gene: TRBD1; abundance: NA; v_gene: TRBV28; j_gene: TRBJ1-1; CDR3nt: TGTGCCAGCAGTGCGGACAGGGGTTTCACTGAAGCTTCCTTT; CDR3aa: CASSADRGFTEASF
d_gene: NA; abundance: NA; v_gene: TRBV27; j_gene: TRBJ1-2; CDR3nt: TGTGCCAGCAGCTCCCGACAGTCAGGCTACCCCTTC; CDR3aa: CASSSRQSGYPF
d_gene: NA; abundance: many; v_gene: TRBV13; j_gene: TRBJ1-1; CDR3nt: TGTGCCAGCAGCTCCGCTATGAACACTGAAGCTTTCTTT; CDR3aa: CASSSAMNTEAFF
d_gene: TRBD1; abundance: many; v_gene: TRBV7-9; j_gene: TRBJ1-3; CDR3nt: TGTGCCAGCAGTCATGACAGGGTCTACGGAAACACCATATATTTT; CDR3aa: CASSHDRVYGNTIYF
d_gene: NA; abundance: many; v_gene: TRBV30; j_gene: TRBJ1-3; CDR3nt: TGTGCCTGGAGTGCTACGAGCTCTGGAAACACCATATATTTT; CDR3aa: CAWSATSSGNTIYF
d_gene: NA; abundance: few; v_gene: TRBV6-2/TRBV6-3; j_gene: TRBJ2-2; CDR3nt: TGTGCCAGCTGCAGGGCGAACACCGGGGAGCTGTTTTTT; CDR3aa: CASCRANTGELFF
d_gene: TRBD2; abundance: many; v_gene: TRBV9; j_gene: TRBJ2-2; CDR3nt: TGTGCCAGCAGCACCCTAGCGGAGAACACCGGGGAGCTGTTTTTT; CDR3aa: CASSTLAENTGELFF
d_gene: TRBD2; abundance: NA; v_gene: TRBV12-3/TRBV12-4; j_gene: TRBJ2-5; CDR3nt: TGTGCCAGCAGTTTATTTCGCGGGGGGGCCTTAAAAGAGACCCAGTACTTC; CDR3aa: CASSLFRGGALKETQYF
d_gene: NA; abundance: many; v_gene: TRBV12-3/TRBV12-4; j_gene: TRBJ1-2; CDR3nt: TGTGCCAGCAGCCCTCTTTTGGGGGATGGCTACACCTTC; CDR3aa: CASSPLLGDGYTF